Detailed here is one T cell receptor (beta chain). Produced via immunoSEQ multiplex PCR; TCRdb's table is partial and in-frame only. The sample contains approximately 400,000 clones, 81% of which appear only once. The record originates from a study of blood T cell repertoires in COVID-19. Study as a whole: Both acute and convalescent COVID-19 samples were obtained from the United States, Italy and Spain.

Germline V gene data show CDR1 as ENHRY and CDR2 as SYGVKD. V was pared by 6 bases and J by 1 base, with 4 bases of the junction left unmatched. CDR3 length equals 16 residues. The specimen was peripheral blood. The sequence derives from a human donor with acute or convalescent COVID-19. The donor label of this sample is uncertain. V gene TRBV10-3 combines with J gene TRBJ2-3, with 13 bases lining up with TRBD2. DNA of the CDR3: TGTGCCATCAGCCGGACTAGCGGGGGAGGCACAGATACGCAGTATTTT. As protein: CAISRTSGGGTDTQYF.